This TCR beta chain was sequenced during a study of breast tumors, draining lymph nodes, adjacent tissues. With regard to this clonotype: Its antigen is not identified.

TCRdb analysed the multiplex PCR reads with MiXCR anew, one entry per CDR3 protein. The sample lists 60,000 to 75,000 distinct CDR3 sequences, approximately 62% occurring once. Study-level points and caveats: Data only fit, rather than demonstrated, lymph node origin of most tumor T cells. Findings are consistent with lymph node origin and intratumoral expansion of most tumor T cells. Luminal-like breast cancer showed significantly higher tumor–nontumor repertoire similarity than basal-like. Tumors had less TCR diversity than lymph nodes, more than nontumor tissue.

Germline values: CDR1 DFQATT, CDR2 SNEGSKA (reference sequence). V lost 1 base to trimming and J lost 8 bases; unmatched junction nucleotides: 7. This CDR3 comprises 14 residues. Sequencing input: breast tumor tissue. The chain couples TRBV20-1 to TRBJ2-1, with TRBD1 matching over 8 bases. This TCR was recovered from a female donor with breast cancer. Some clones in this sample may be carry-over from other donors' samples. CDR3 protein: CSARGTGYGHEQFF. The CDR3 DNA follows: TGCAGTGCTAGAGGGACAGGGTACGGGCATGAGCAGTTCTTC.